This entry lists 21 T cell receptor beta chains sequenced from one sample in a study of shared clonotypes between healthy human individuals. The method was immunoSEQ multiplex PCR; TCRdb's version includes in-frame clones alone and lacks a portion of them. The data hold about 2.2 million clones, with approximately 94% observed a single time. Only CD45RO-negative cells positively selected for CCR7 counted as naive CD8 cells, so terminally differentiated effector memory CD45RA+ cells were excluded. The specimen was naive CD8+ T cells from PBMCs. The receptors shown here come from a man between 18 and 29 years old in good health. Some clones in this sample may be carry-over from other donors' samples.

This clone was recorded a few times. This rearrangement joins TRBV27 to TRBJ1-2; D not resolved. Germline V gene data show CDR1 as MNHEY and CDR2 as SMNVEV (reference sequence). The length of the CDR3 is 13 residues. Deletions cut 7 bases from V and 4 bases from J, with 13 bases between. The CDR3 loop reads CASTETRPYGYTF. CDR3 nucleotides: TGTGCCAGCACCGAAACCCGCCCCTATGGCTACACCTTC.

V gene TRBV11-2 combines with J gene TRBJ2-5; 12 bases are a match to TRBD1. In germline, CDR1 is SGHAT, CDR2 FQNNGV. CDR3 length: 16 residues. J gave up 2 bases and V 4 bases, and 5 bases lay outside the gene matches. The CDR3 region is CASSSRDRGQQETQYF. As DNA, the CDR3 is TGTGCCAGCAGCTCAAGGGACAGGGGGCAGCAAGAGACCCAGTACTTC.

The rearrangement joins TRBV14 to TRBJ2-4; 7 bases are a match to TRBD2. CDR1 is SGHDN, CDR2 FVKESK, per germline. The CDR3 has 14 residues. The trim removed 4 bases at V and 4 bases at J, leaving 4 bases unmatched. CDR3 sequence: CASSPAGPKNIQYF. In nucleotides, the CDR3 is TGTGCCAGCAGCCCAGCGGGACCGAAAAACATTCAGTACTTC.

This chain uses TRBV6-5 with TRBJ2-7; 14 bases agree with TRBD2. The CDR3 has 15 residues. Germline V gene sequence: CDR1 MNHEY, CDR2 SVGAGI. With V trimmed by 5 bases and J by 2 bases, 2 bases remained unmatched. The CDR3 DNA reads TGTGCCAGCAGTCAGACTAGCGGGAGGGCCTACGAGCAGTACTTC. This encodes CASSQTSGRAYEQYF.

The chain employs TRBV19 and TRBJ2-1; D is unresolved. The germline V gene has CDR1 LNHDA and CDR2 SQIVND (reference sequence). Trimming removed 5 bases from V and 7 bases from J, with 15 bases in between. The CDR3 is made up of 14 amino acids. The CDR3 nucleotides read TGTGCCAGTAGTCCCCTCATGGGCGAGAATGAGCAGTTCTTC. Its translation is CASSPLMGENEQFF.

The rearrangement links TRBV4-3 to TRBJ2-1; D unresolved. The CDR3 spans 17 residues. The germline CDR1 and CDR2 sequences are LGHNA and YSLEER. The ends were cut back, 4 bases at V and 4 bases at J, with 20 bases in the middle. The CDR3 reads CASSRDAGSNQYNEQFF. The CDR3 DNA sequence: TGCGCCAGCAGCCGCGACGCCGGGTCGAACCAGTACAATGAGCAGTTCTTC.

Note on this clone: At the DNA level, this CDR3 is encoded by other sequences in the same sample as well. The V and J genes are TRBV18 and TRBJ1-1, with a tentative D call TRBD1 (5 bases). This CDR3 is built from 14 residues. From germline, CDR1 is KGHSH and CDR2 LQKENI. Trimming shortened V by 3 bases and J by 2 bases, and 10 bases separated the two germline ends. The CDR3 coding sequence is TGTGCCAGCTCACCGGGGACGGTAAACACTGAAGCTTTCTTT. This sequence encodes CASSPGTVNTEAFF.

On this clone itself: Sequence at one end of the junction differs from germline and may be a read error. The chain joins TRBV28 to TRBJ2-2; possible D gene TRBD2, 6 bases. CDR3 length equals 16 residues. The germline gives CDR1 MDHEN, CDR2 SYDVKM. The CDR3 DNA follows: TGTGCCAGCAGTTACGGGACTTCAATTAACACCGAGGAGCTGTTTTTT. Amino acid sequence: CASSYGTSINTEELFF.

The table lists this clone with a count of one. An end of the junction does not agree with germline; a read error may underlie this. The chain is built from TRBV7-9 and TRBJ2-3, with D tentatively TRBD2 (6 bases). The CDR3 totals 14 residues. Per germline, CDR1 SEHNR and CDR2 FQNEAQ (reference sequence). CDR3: CASSLGGLRDPVHF. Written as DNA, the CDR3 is TGTGCCAGCAGCTTAGGGGGACTCCGGGACCCCGTGCATTTT. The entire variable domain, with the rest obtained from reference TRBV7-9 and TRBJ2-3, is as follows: DTGVSQNPRHKITKRGQNVTFRCDPISEHNRLYWYRQTLGQGPEFLTYFQNEAQLEKSRLLSDRFSAERPKGSFSTLEIQRTEQGDSAMYLCASSLGGLRDPVHFGPGTRLTVL.

The CDR3, as DNA: TGTGCCAGCAGTTTCCTAGGCGGGAGTGCCTACAATGAGCAGTTCTTC. It specifies CASSFLGGSAYNEQFF. The gene calls are TRBV28 and TRBJ2-1; 7 positions agree with TRBD2. V lost 3 bases and J lost 2; bases outside the gene matches: 7. The CDR3 covers 16 residues. Germline loops: CDR1 MDHEN, CDR2 SYDVKM.

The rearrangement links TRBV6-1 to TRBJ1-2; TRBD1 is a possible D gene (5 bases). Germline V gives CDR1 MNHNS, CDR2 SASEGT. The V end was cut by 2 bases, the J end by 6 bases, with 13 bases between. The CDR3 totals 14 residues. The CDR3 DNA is TGTGCCAGCAGTGAATCAAAGGGACCTGATGGCTACACCTTC. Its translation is CASSESKGPDGYTF.

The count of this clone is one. CDR3 amino acids: CASSLDTVGQPQHF. The CDR3 nucleotides read TGTGCCAGCAGTTTGGACACAGTGGGTCAGCCCCAGCATTTT. The chain combines TRBV6-6 with TRBJ1-5, with TRBD1 as a possible D gene (5 bases). Per germline, CDR1 MNHNY and CDR2 SVGAGI (reference sequence). V lost 4 bases and J lost 6, with 13 bases in between. The CDR3 spans 14 residues.

The CDR3 DNA sequence: TGCGCCAGCAGCTTCGTCGGGATGGCATCAACTAATGAAAAACTGTTTTTT. Protein sequence: CASSFVGMASTNEKLFF. This rearrangement joins TRBV5-1 to TRBJ1-4; D is unclear. The CDR3 totals 17 residues. The germline gives CDR1 SGHRS, CDR2 YFSETQ. With 2 bases removed from V and 0 bases from J, the gap between germline ends came to 14 bases.

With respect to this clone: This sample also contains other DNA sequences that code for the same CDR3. The CDR3 spells CASSVGNYEQYF. CDR3 DNA: TGTGCCAGCAGCGTAGGAAACTACGAGCAGTACTTC. The chain employs TRBV9 and TRBJ2-7; D unclear. This CDR3 is 12 amino acids long. Trimming removed 0 bases from V and 3 bases from J, with 4 bases in between. Germline CDR1 is SGDLS and CDR2 is YYNGEE.

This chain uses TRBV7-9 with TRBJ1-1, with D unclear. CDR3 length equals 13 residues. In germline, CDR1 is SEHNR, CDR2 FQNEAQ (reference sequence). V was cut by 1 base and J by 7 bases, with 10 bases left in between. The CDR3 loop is CASSLETGYEAFF. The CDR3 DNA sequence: TGTGCCAGCAGCTTAGAGACGGGATATGAAGCTTTCTTT. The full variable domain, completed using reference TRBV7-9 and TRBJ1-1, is DTGVSQNPRHKITKRGQNVTFRCDPISEHNRLYWYRQTLGQGPEFLTYFQNEAQLEKSRLLSDRFSAERPKGSFSTLEIQRTEQGDSAMYLCASSLETGYEAFFGQGTRLTVV.

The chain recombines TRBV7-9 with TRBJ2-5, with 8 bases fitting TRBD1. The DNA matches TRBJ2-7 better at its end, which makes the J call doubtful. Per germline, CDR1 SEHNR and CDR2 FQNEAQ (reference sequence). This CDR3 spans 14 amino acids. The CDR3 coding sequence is TGTGCCAGCACTTACAGGACAGGGACTTACGAGCAGTACTTC. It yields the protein CASTYRTGTYEQYF.

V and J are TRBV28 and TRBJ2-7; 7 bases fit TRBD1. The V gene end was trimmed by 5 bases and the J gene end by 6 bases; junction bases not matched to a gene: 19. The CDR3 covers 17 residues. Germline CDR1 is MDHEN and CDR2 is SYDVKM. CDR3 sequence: CASSLTRKTGLVSEQYF. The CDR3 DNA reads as TGTGCCAGCAGTCTCACCCGGAAGACAGGGCTGGTAAGCGAGCAGTACTTC.

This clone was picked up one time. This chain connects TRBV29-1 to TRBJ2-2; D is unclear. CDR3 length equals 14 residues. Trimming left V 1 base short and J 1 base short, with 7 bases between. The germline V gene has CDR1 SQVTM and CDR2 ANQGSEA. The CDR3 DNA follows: TGCAGCGTTGAAGGGCATCTGAACACCGGGGAGCTGTTTTTT. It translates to CSVEGHLNTGELFF.

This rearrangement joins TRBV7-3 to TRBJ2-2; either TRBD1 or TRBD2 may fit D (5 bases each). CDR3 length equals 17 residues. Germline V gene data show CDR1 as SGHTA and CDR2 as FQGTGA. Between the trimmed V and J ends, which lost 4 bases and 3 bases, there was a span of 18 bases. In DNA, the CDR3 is TGTGCCAGCAGCTACAGAGGTGGAGGCAGGGACACCGGGGAGCTGTTTTTT. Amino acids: CASSYRGGGRDTGELFF.

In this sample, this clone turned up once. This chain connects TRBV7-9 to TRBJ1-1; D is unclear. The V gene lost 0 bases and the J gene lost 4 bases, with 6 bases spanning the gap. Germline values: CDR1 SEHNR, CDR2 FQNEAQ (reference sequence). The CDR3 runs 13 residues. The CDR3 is CASSLAYATEAFF. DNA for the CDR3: TGTGCCAGCAGCTTAGCTTACGCCACTGAAGCTTTCTTT.

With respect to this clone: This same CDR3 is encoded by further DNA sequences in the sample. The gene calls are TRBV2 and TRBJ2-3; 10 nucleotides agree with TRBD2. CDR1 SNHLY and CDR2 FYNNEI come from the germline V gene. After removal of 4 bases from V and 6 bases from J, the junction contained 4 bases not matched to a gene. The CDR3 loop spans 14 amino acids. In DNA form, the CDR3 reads TGTGCCAGCAGTGCCCTAGCGGGAGCCGATACGCAGTATTTT. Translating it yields CASSALAGADTQYF.